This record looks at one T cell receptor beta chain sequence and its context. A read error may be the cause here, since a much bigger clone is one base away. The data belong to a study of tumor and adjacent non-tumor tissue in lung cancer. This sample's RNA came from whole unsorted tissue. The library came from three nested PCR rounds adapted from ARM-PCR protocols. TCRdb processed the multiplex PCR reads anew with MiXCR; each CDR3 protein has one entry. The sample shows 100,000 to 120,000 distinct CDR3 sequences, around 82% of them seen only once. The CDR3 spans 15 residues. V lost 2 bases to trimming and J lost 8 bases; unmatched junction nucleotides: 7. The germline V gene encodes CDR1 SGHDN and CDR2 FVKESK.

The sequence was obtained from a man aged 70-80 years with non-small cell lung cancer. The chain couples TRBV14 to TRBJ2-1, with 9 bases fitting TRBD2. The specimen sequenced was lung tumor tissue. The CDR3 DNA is TGTGCCAGCAGCCAAAAGACTAGCGGAAATCATGAGCAGTTCTTC. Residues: CASSQKTSGNHEQFF.